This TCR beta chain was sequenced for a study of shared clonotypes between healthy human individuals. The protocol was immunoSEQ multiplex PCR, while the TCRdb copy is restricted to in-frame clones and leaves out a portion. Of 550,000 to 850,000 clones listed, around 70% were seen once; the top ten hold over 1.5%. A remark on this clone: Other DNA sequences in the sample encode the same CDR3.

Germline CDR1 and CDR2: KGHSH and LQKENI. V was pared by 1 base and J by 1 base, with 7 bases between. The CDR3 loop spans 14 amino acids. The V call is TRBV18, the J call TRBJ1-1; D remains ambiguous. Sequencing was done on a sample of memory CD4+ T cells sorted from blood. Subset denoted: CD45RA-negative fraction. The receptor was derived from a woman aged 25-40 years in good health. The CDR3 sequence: CASSPRGENTEAFF. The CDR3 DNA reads TGTGCCAGCTCACCACGGGGAGAGAACACTGAAGCTTTCTTT.